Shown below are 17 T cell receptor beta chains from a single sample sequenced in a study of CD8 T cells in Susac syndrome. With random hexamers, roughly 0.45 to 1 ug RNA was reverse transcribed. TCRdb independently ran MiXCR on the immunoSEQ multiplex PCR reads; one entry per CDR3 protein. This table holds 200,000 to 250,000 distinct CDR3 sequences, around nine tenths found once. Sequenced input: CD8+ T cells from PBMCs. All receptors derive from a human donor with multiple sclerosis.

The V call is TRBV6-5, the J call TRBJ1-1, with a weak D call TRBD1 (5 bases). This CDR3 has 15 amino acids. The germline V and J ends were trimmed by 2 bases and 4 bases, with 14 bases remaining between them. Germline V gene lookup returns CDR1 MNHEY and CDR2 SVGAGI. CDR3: CASSYRWGRVTEAFF. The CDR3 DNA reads TGTGCCAGCAGTTACCGTTGGGGCCGGGTCACTGAAGCTTTCTTT.

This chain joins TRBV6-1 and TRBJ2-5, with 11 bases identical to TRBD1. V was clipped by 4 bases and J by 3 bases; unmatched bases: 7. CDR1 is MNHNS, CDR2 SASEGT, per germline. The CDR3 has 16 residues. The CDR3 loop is CASSALGQGAKETQYF. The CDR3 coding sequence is TGTGCCAGCAGTGCCTTAGGACAGGGGGCCAAAGAGACCCAGTACTTC.

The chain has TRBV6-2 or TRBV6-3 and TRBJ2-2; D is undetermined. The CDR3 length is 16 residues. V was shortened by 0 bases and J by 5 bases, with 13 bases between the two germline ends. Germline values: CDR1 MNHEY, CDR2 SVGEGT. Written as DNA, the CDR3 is TGTGCCAGCAGTTACTCGAAGTGGCAGCTGACCGGGGAGCTGTTTTTT. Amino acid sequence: CASSYSKWQLTGELFF.

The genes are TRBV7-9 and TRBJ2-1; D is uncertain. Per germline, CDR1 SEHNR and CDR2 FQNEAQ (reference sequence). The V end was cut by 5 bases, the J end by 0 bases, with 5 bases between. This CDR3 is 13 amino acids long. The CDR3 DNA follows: TGTGCCAGCAGCGGGGACTCCTACAATGAGCAGTTCTTC. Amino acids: CASSGDSYNEQFF.

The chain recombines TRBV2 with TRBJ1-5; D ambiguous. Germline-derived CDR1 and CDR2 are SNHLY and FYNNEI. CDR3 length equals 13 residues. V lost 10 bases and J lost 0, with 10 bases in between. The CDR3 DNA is TGTGCCATCCAGTCGAGTAGCAATCAGCCCCAGCATTTT. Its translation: CAIQSSSNQPQHF.

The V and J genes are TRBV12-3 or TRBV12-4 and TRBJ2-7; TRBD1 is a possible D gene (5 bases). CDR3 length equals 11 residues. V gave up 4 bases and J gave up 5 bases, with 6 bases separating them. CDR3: CASSSGNEQYF. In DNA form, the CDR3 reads TGTGCCAGCAGTTCAGGGAACGAGCAGTACTTC.

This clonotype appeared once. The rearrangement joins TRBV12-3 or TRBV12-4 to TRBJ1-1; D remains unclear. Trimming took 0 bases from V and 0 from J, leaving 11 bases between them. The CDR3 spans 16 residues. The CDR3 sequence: CASSLAGFGLNTEAFF. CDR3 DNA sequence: TGTGCCAGCAGTTTAGCGGGGTTCGGTTTGAACACTGAAGCTTTCTTT.

The CDR3, as DNA: TGCGCCAGCAGCCAAACTAACCCTTTCCCCGGGAGGACAGATACGCAGTATTTT. Protein product: CASSQTNPFPGRTDTQYF. V usage is TRBV4-3 and J usage is TRBJ2-3; 7 bases are a match to TRBD2. The CDR3 runs 18 residues. With V trimmed by 2 bases and J by 3 bases, 14 bases remained unmatched. The germline CDR1 and CDR2 sequences are LGHNA and YSLEER.

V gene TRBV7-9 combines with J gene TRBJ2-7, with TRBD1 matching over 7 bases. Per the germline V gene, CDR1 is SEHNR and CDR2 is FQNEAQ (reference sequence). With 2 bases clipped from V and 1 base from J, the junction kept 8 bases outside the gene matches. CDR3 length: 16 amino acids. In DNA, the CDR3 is TGTGCCAGCAGCTTAATTAGGACAGGCGAATCCTACGAGCAGTACTTC. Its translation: CASSLIRTGESYEQYF.

CDR3 region: CASSLTGNEGNQPQHF. The CDR3 DNA sequence: TGTGCCAGCAGCCTAACAGGGAACGAAGGCAATCAGCCCCAGCATTTT. The chain uses TRBV11-2 and TRBJ1-5, with D perhaps TRBD1 (6 bases). Deletions cut 5 bases from V and 2 bases from J, with 16 bases between. Germline-derived CDR1 and CDR2 are SGHAT and FQNNGV. The CDR3 is 16 residues long.

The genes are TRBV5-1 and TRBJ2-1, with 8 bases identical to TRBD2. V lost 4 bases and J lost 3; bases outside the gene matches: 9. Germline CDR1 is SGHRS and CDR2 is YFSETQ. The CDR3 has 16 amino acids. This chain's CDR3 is CASSPPAAGGYNEQFF. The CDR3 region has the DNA TGCGCCAGCAGCCCGCCGGCGGCGGGGGGCTACAATGAGCAGTTCTTC.

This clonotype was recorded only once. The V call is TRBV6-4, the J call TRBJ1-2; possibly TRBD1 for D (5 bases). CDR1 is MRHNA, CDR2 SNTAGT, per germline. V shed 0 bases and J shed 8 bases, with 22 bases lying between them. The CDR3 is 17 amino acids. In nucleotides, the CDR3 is TGTGCCAGCAGTGACTCGCAGTCCGGGACCGCGACCGGCGGCTACACCTTC. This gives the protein CASSDSQSGTATGGYTF.

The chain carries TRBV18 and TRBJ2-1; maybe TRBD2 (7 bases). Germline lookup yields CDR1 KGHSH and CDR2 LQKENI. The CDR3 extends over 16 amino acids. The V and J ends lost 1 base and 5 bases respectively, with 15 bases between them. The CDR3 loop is CASSPLRQGTNNEQFF. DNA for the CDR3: TGTGCCAGCTCACCACTGAGGCAGGGGACTAACAATGAGCAGTTCTTC. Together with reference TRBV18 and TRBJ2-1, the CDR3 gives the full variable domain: NAGVMQNPRHLVRRRGQEARLRCSPMKGHSHVYWYRQLPEEGLKFMVYLQKENIIDESGMPKERFSAEFPKEGPSILRIQQVVRGDSAAYFCASSPLRQGTNNEQFFGPGTRLTVL.

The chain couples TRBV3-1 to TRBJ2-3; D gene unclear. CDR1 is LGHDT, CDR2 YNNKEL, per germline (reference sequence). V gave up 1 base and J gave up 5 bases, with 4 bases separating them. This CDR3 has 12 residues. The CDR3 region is CASSQVGDTQYF. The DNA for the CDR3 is TGTGCCAGCAGCCAAGTGGGAGATACGCAGTATTTT.

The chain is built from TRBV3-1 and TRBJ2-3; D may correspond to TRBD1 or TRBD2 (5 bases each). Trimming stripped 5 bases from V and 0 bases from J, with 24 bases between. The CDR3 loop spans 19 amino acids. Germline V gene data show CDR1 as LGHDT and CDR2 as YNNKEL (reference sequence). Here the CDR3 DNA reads TGTGCCAGCAGCGCCGGGACGGCGGTAGACGGATCTAGCACAGATACGCAGTATTTT. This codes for CASSAGTAVDGSSTDTQYF.

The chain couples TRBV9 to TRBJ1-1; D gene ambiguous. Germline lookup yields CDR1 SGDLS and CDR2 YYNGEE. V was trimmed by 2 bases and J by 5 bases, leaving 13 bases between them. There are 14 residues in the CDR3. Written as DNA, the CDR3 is TGTGCCAGCAGCGTCGGAACCGCGGGGACTGAAGCTTTCTTT. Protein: CASSVGTAGTEAFF.

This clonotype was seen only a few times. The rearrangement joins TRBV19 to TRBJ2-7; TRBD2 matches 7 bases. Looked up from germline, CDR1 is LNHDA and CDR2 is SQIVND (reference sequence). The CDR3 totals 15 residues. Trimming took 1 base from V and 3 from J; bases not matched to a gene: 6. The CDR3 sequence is CASSIAGGSLYEQYF. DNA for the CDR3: TGTGCCAGTAGTATAGCGGGAGGTAGTCTCTACGAGCAGTACTTC.